This TCR beta chain is drawn from a study of T cells in Graves' hyperthyroidism and ophthalmopathy. The germline V gene has CDR1 GTSNPN and CDR2 SVGIG (reference sequence). This CDR3 comprises 16 residues. Patients were aged 18 to 65, had disease duration under 2 months, and had newly diagnosed hyperthyroidism. Concerning this clonotype: Compared with germline, one end of the junction differs, possibly owing to a read error.

Amplified TCR beta CDR3 regions derived from RNA transcripts. The TCR CDR3 was amplified in a first-round RT-PCR using the HTBI primer set. TCRdb independently ran MiXCR on the multiplex PCR reads; one entry per CDR3 protein. The data contain more than 100,000 distinct CDR3 sequences, approximately 50% of them singletons. This sequence was found in a man aged 40-49 years with Graves' hyperthyroidism. The sequencing sample was made of blood. The chain is built from TRBV30 and TRBJ2-7; maybe TRBD1 (5 bases). CDR3 bases: TGTGCCTGCAGTGCTACCAGGGCATCCGGCCCCTACGAGCAGTACTTC. Its translation: CACSATRASGPYEQYF.